A selection of T cell receptor beta chains follows, all from one sample in a study of T cells in Graves' hyperthyroidism and ophthalmopathy. TCRdb recomputed calls from the multiplex PCR reads with MiXCR, one row per CDR3 protein. In the table there are approximately 530,000 distinct CDR3 sequences, over 15% of which are singletons. The sample taken for sequencing was blood. These receptors were obtained from a woman aged 18-29 years with Graves' hyperthyroidism. Each CDR3 is given with its conserved first and last residue. The order of the fields is D gene, J gene, clone size, V gene, CDR3 protein, CDR3 DNA. D genes are given only for firm matches. Only some rows state a clone size, as once, few, many or a class for expanded clones.

D gene: -; J gene: TRBJ1-6; clone size: -; V gene: TRBV16; CDR3 protein: CASSQYQEGSPLHF; CDR3 DNA: TGTGCCAGCAGCCAATACCAGGAAGGTTCACCCCTCCACTTT
D gene: -; J gene: TRBJ1-3; clone size: -; V gene: TRBV7-8; CDR3 protein: CASSPQRDFPSGNTIYF; CDR3 DNA: TGTGCCAGCAGCCCCCAGCGTGACTTTCCCTCTGGAAACACCATATATTTT
D gene: -; J gene: TRBJ2-7; clone size: many; V gene: TRBV5-6; CDR3 protein: CASAQGSRTYEQYF; CDR3 DNA: TGTGCCAGCGCTCAAGGAAGCCGAACCTACGAGCAGTACTTC
D gene: TRBD1; J gene: TRBJ1-2; clone size: -; V gene: TRBV11-2; CDR3 protein: CASSPTGRDGYTF; CDR3 DNA: TGTGCCAGCAGCCCGACAGGGAGGGACGGCTACACCTTC
D gene: -; J gene: TRBJ2-3; clone size: many; V gene: TRBV18; CDR3 protein: CASSPVQSTDTQYF; CDR3 DNA: TGTGCCAGCTCACCTGTACAGAGCACAGATACGCAGTATTTT
D gene: -; J gene: TRBJ2-7; clone size: few; V gene: TRBV30; CDR3 protein: CAWSKRSAYEQYF; CDR3 DNA: TGTGCCTGGAGTAAAAGATCGGCCTACGAGCAGTACTTC
D gene: TRBD2; J gene: TRBJ2-3; clone size: -; V gene: TRBV18; CDR3 protein: CASSPLSGGSTDTQYF; CDR3 DNA: TGTGCCAGCTCACCACTAAGCGGGGGAAGCACAGATACGCAGTATTTT
D gene: -; J gene: TRBJ1-2; clone size: few; V gene: TRBV10-3; CDR3 protein: CAISEPTELYGYTF; CDR3 DNA: TGTGCCATCAGTGAACCCACAGAACTCTATGGCTACACCTTC
D gene: -; J gene: TRBJ1-2; clone size: -; V gene: TRBV12-3/TRBV12-4; CDR3 protein: CARVRENYGYTF; CDR3 DNA: TGTGCCAGAGTACGGGAGAACTATGGCTACACCTTC
D gene: TRBD1; J gene: TRBJ2-7; clone size: -; V gene: TRBV28; CDR3 protein: CASSFRDRDEQYF; CDR3 DNA: TGTGCCAGCAGTTTCAGGGACAGGGACGAGCAGTACTTC
D gene: -; J gene: TRBJ1-1; clone size: -; V gene: TRBV6-2/TRBV6-3; CDR3 protein: CASSYSTKGVNTEAFF; CDR3 DNA: TGTGCCAGCAGTTACTCGACAAAAGGGGTAAACACTGAAGCTTTCTTT
D gene: -; J gene: TRBJ1-6; clone size: many; V gene: TRBV6-1; CDR3 protein: CASSDYRANSPLHF; CDR3 DNA: TGTGCCAGCAGTGATTACAGGGCTAATTCACCCCTCCACTTT
D gene: -; J gene: TRBJ2-3; clone size: -; V gene: TRBV19; CDR3 protein: CASSISRGTGDTQYF; CDR3 DNA: TGTGCCAGTAGTATCTCCCGCGGGACTGGAGATACGCAGTATTTT
D gene: TRBD1; J gene: TRBJ1-1; clone size: many; V gene: TRBV27; CDR3 protein: CASSWTGGTYTEAFF; CDR3 DNA: TGTGCCAGCAGCTGGACAGGGGGAACCTACACTGAAGCTTTCTTT
D gene: -; J gene: TRBJ1-2; clone size: many; V gene: TRBV5-1; CDR3 protein: CASSLDRGDYGYTF; CDR3 DNA: TGCGCCAGCAGTCTAGATAGGGGGGACTATGGCTACACCTTC
D gene: TRBD2; J gene: TRBJ2-7; clone size: few; V gene: TRBV28; CDR3 protein: CASSLTLAEASGGSYEQYF; CDR3 DNA: TGTGCCAGCAGTTTAACCCTTGCCGAAGCCTCTGGCGGGAGCTACGAGCAGTACTTC
D gene: -; J gene: TRBJ2-1; clone size: many; V gene: TRBV11-2; CDR3 protein: CASTLLGTPRNEQFF; CDR3 DNA: TGTGCCAGCACCTTATTGGGGACTCCCAGGAATGAGCAGTTCTTC
D gene: -; J gene: TRBJ2-2; clone size: many; V gene: TRBV2; CDR3 protein: CASSEGRENTGELFF; CDR3 DNA: TGTGCCAGCAGTGAAGGGCGGGAGAACACCGGGGAGCTGTTTTTT
D gene: -; J gene: TRBJ2-2; clone size: -; V gene: TRBV7-2; CDR3 protein: CASSLGLANTGELFF; CDR3 DNA: TGTGCCAGCAGCTTAGGACTAGCGAACACCGGGGAGCTGTTTTTT
D gene: -; J gene: TRBJ2-1; clone size: few; V gene: TRBV7-3; CDR3 protein: CASSSGPGEQFF; CDR3 DNA: TGTGCCAGCAGCTCCGGACCGGGTGAGCAGTTCTTC
D gene: -; J gene: TRBJ2-7; clone size: many; V gene: TRBV20-1; CDR3 protein: CSARQGLYEQYF; CDR3 DNA: TGCAGTGCTAGACAGGGCCTCTACGAGCAGTACTTC
D gene: -; J gene: TRBJ2-7; clone size: few; V gene: TRBV7-2; CDR3 protein: CASSLRGGATYEQYF; CDR3 DNA: TGTGCCAGCAGCCTCAGGGGGGGGGCCACCTACGAGCAGTACTTC
D gene: -; J gene: TRBJ1-1; clone size: many; V gene: TRBV2; CDR3 protein: CASSEGLADEAFF; CDR3 DNA: TGTGCCAGCAGCGAGGGGTTGGCAGATGAAGCTTTCTTT